This T cell receptor (beta chain) was retrieved from a study of blood T cell repertoires in COVID-19. V was pared by 8 bases and J by 4 bases, with 9 bases of the junction left unmatched. From germline, CDR1 is GTSNPN and CDR2 SVGIG (reference sequence). The CDR3 covers 14 residues. Repertoires were generated with immunoSEQ multiplex PCR, while TCRdb's copy carries only in-frame clones and drops some. The sample carries about 160,000 clones, roughly 80% recorded once. V and J are TRBV30 and TRBJ2-1; 9 bases match TRBD2. Sequenced: peripheral blood. The clonotype originates from a man aged 70-80 years with acute or convalescent COVID-19. This CDR3 reads CATGREGGYNEQFF. The CDR3, as DNA: TGTGCCACGGGGCGGGAGGGGGGATACAATGAGCAGTTCTTC.